This TCR beta chain was documented in a study of cytomegalovirus exposure and HLA in healthy donors. Whole-study results and caveats: Per a prior analysis, the majority of TCR beta V segments were productive roughly 87% or roughly 30% of the time.

This CDR3 has 17 amino acids. CDR1 LNHDA and CDR2 SQIVND come from the germline V gene (reference sequence). V lost 1 base to trimming and J lost 0 bases, with 13 bases between them. 60 Vbeta and 13 Jbeta primers were used in PCR. Original processing notes: Among the unique TCR beta chains that a later analysis counted, around 82 million in all, about 12 million were shared. Sequencing was performed with immunoSEQ multiplex PCR; in TCRdb, only in-frame clones are kept and a portion is missing. The V and J calls and clone size come from that table; D and trimming were worked out from the DNA. Counted here are more than 95,000 clones, 64% occurring once; the ten biggest clones make up 3.2%. This clone has only a few counts. What it recognizes is unknown.

Material: PBMCs. V gene TRBV19 combines with J gene TRBJ1-3; tentatively, D is TRBD1 (6 bases). This TCR was recovered from a man aged 60 to 69 in good health and CMV-seronegative. The CDR3 region has the DNA TGTGCCAGTAGTATAGCTGGACAGTATTCCTCTGGAAACACCATATATTTT. Translated, it gives CASSIAGQYSSGNTIYF.